This T cell receptor (beta chain) was sequenced during a study of graft-versus-host responses after intestinal transplantation. Study context: Induction with anti-thymocyte globulin, then tacrolimus and steroids for around three years, was given to all recipients.

A remark on this clone: The antigen is unknown.

TCRdb's table, derived via immunoSEQ multiplex PCR, lists solely in-frame clones and lacks some. The table records approximately 76,000 clones, 84% of them present only once. CDR3 length: 14 amino acids. Trimming left V 5 bases short and J 8 bases short, with 21 bases between. Germline V gives CDR1 GTSNPN, CDR2 SVGIG (reference sequence). Study results and limitations: Recipient marrow held GvH clones, some first seen in ileum or blood. Some patients had graft-donor T cell macrochimerism. In their allografts, the ratios of graft-versus-host to host-versus-graft T cell clones were high. Circulating GvH clone levels at their peak were associated with HvG declines (early post-transplant).

The chain links TRBV30 to TRBJ1-2; unclear D gene. The receptor's source is a human donor who was the organ donor for an intestinal transplant. The starting material was unstimulated CD4+ T cells sorted from spleen or lymph node cells, obtained before transplant. This CDR3 reads CAWGGRARLRGYTF. In DNA form, the CDR3 reads TGTGCCTGGGGAGGACGCGCAAGGCTTCGAGGCTACACCTTC.